These 10 T cell receptor beta chains originate from one sample sequenced in a study of blood T cell repertoires in COVID-19. Sequenced by immunoSEQ multiplex PCR; TCRdb stores in-frame clones only, minus some. This sample carries 55,000 to 70,000 clones, roughly 80% of them seen once, and the ten largest clones take over 7.5%. The sequencing sample was made of peripheral blood. The receptors were sampled from a woman of 80 years or more with acute or convalescent COVID-19.

J is TRBJ2-2 and V is TRBV2; 9 bases match TRBD2. The CDR3 totals 17 residues. The V gene end was trimmed by 6 bases and the J gene end by 3 bases; junction bases not matched to a gene: 11. The V gene's germline CDR1 is SNHLY and CDR2 FYNNEI. The CDR3 sequence is CASRAVIAGAYTGELFF. Written as DNA, the CDR3 is TGTGCCAGCAGGGCTGTGATAGCGGGGGCCTACACCGGGGAGCTGTTTTTT.

This clone has just one count. The rearrangement joins TRBV10-1 to TRBJ2-1; 16 bases map to TRBD2. Germline CDR1 and CDR2: WNHNN and SYGVQD (reference sequence). Trimming removed 5 bases from V and 10 bases from J; junction bases left unmatched: 8. CDR3 length equals 16 residues. CDR3 sequence reads: CASSQTGTSGGVEQFF. CDR3 coding DNA: TGCGCCAGCAGTCAGACCGGGACTAGCGGGGGGGTGGAGCAGTTCTTC.

The chain employs TRBV18 and TRBJ1-1, with 7 bases aligning to TRBD1. With 3 bases clipped from V and 5 bases from J, the junction kept 9 bases outside the gene matches. Germline-derived CDR1 and CDR2 are KGHSH and LQKENI. The CDR3 consists of 15 residues. CDR3 nucleotide sequence: TGTGCCAGCTCACCCTTGGACAGGATGGGGACTGAAGCTTTCTTT. It translates to CASSPLDRMGTEAFF. Looking up the rest from reference TRBV18 and TRBJ1-1 gives the full variable domain: NAGVMQNPRHLVRRRGQEARLRCSPMKGHSHVYWYRQLPEEGLKFMVYLQKENIIDESGMPKERFSAEFPKEGPSILRIQQVVRGDSAAYFCASSPLDRMGTEAFFGQGTRLTVV.

This clone was seen only a few times. The V gene is TRBV7-3, the J gene TRBJ2-3, with 7 nucleotides matching TRBD2. Trimming removed 5 bases from V and 1 base from J; junction bases left unmatched: 6. Germline values: CDR1 SGHTA, CDR2 FQGTGA. The CDR3 length is 15 residues. The CDR3 DNA reads TGTGCCAGCAGCGCCGGGACTACACGCACAGATACGCAGTATTTT. This encodes CASSAGTTRTDTQYF.

This clone was counted a single time. This chain links TRBV11-2 with TRBJ2-2; no clear D. There are 15 residues in the CDR3. V lost 0 bases and J 0 bases, leaving 5 bases between the germline ends. Germline CDR1 and CDR2: SGHAT and FQNNGV. CDR3 sequence: CASSLDYTNTGELFF. In DNA form, the CDR3 reads TGTGCCAGCAGCTTAGATTACACGAACACCGGGGAGCTGTTTTTT.

The rearrangement links TRBV5-1 to TRBJ2-7; 7 positions agree with TRBD2. Germline values: CDR1 SGHRS, CDR2 YFSETQ. The CDR3 is made up of 17 amino acids. With V trimmed by 4 bases and J by 5 bases, 18 bases remained unmatched. The CDR3 loop is CASSLVTGGGEGNEQYF. For the CDR3, the DNA is TGCGCCAGCAGCCTTGTCACAGGTGGAGGGGAGGGGAACGAGCAGTACTTC.

The chain recombines TRBV12-3 or TRBV12-4 with TRBJ2-3; D is undetermined. Trimming stripped 3 bases from V and 5 bases from J, with 3 bases between. The CDR3 spans 11 residues. CDR3 sequence reads: CASSLRDTQYF. In DNA, the CDR3 is TGTGCCAGCAGTTTGCGAGATACGCAGTATTTT.

The rearrangement joins TRBV5-8 to TRBJ2-7; 8 bases match TRBD1. This CDR3 region has 15 residues. Germline V gene data show CDR1 as SGHTS and CDR2 as YDEGEE. The junction had 3 bases not matched to a gene; V was cut back by 0 bases and J by 1 base. CDR3 nucleotide sequence: TGTGCCAGCAGCTTGGTCAGGGGGCCATCCTACGAGCAGTACTTC. Translated: CASSLVRGPSYEQYF. Full variable domain (missing parts from reference TRBV5-8 and TRBJ2-7): EAGVTQSPTHLIKTRGQQATLRCSPISGHTSVYWYQQALGLGLQFLLWYDEGEERNRGNFPPRFSGRQFPNYSSELNVNALELEDSALYLCASSLVRGPSYEQYFGPGTRLTVT.

This clone was counted once. The rearrangement links TRBV3-1 (or the pseudogene TRBV3-2) to TRBJ1-1, with TRBD1 as a possible D gene (5 bases). The CDR3 runs to 17 residues. Trimming took off 0 bases at V and 2 bases at J, with 16 bases between the two ends. The germline V gene has CDR1 LGHDT and CDR2 YNNKEL (reference sequence). The CDR3 reads CASSQEGTGLSNTEAFF. The CDR3 bases are TGTGCCAGCAGCCAAGAGGGCACAGGTCTATCCAACACTGAAGCTTTCTTT.

J is TRBJ1-6 and V is TRBV14; D may be TRBD1 (5 bases). Trimming left V 0 bases short and J 7 bases short, with 10 bases between. CDR1 and CDR2 (germline): SGHDN, FVKESK. The CDR3 covers 15 residues. The CDR3 DNA follows: TGTGCCAGCAGCCAAGAGGCCAGGGTGAATTCACCCCTCCACTTT. Protein sequence: CASSQEARVNSPLHF.